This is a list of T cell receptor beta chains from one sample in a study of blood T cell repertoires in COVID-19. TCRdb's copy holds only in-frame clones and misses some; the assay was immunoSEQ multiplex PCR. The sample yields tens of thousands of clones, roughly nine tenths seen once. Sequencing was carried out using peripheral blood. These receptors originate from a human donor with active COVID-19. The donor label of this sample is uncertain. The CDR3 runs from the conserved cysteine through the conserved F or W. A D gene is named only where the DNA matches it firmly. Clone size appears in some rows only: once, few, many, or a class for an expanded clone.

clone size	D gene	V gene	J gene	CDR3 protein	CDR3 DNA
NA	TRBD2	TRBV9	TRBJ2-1	CASSETGTILSHEQFF	TGTGCCAGCAGCGAGACCGGGACTATCTTGTCCCATGAGCAGTTCTTC
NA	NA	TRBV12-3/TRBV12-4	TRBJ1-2	CASSPRRGDGYTF	TGTGCCAGCAGCCCACGGAGGGGTGATGGCTACACCTTC
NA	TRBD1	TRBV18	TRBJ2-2	CASSPRTGGGGRSNTGELFF	TGTGCCAGCTCCCCGAGGACAGGGGGCGGCGGGCGATCGAACACCGGGGAGCTGTTTTTT
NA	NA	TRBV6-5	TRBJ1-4	CASSYRGLEKLFF	TGTGCCAGCAGTTACAGGGGCCTTGAAAAACTGTTTTTT
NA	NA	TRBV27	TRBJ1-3	CASSPNTFPSGNTIYF	TGTGCCAGCAGTCCAAACACCTTTCCGTCTGGAAACACCATATATTTT
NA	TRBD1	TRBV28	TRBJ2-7	CASSLGGQGHYEQYF	TGTGCCAGCAGTTTAGGGGGACAGGGACACTACGAGCAGTACTTC
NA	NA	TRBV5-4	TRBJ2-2	CASSFSGELFF	TGTGCCAGCAGCTTTAGCGGGGAGCTGTTTTTT
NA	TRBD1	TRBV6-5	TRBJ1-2	CASSQGADYGYTF	TGTGCCAGCTCACAGGGGGCCGATTATGGCTACACCTTC
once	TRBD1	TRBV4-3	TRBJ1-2	CASSKQGANGYTF	TGCGCCAGCAGTAAACAGGGGGCGAATGGCTACACCTTC
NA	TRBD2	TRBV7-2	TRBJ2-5	CASSTGLAGGKTQYF	TGTGCCAGCAGCACCGGACTAGCGGGGGGGAAGACCCAGTACTTC
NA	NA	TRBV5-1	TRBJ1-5	CASSLVGDSNQPQHF	TGCGCCAGCAGCTTGGTAGGGGATAGTAATCAGCCCCAGCATTTT
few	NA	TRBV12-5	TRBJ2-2	CASGLVLMRNTGELFF	TGTGCTAGTGGTTTGGTACTGATGAGGAACACCGGGGAGCTGTTTTTT
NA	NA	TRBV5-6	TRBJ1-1	CASSFTSTEAFF	TGTGCCAGCAGCTTCACAAGCACTGAAGCTTTCTTT